This TCR beta chain emerged from a study of radiation and T cells in renal cell carcinoma. The CDR3 extends over 18 amino acids. The germline CDR1 and CDR2 sequences are SGHTS and YDEGEE. Deletions cut 2 bases from V and 1 base from J, with 18 bases between. Time point here: blood 4 weeks post-SBRT, at nephrectomy. Regarding treatment: 15 Gy SBRT to primary tumor, nephrectomy 4 weeks later. This renal cell carcinoma was of the clear cell type. This table comes from immunoSEQ multiplex PCR, and its TCRdb copy is limited to in-frame clones, with some not included. The sample includes around 100,000 clones, 80% to 90% of them seen just once. Study findings and constraints: Baseline intratumoral clonotype presence is unknown without pretreatment biopsies. In blood, top tumor clones expanded by 2 weeks, shrinking by 4.

This clone was seen a single time. What it binds is not known. The rearrangement joins TRBV5-8 to TRBJ2-2; D is perhaps TRBD2 (6 bases). The material sequenced was blood, taken from a patient whose treatment included radiotherapy and nephrectomy. The origin of this receptor is a man aged 55 to 69 with renal cell carcinoma. Here the CDR3 DNA reads TGTGCCAGCAGCTTCAATCGTTGGGGACTTGAGAACACCGGGGAGCTGTTTTTT. Translating it yields CASSFNRWGLENTGELFF. The full variable domain, its missing parts supplied by reference TRBV5-8 and TRBJ2-2, is EAGVTQSPTHLIKTRGQQATLRCSPISGHTSVYWYQQALGLGLQFLLWYDEGEERNRGNFPPRFSGRQFPNYSSELNVNALELEDSALYLCASSFNRWGLENTGELFFGEGSRLTVL.